This is a list of T cell receptor beta chains from one sample in a study of neurological immune-mediated disorders. TCRdb re-analysed the 5' RACE reads in MiXCR, keeping a single row per CDR3 protein. The sample lists 36,000 or so distinct CDR3 sequences, 10% occurring once. Specimen: PBMCs. These receptor sequences come from a young woman with HTLV-1-associated myelopathy (HAM/TSP). The CDR3 runs from the conserved cysteine through the conserved F or W. A D gene is named only where the DNA matches it firmly. Some rows have no size entry. The others give once, few or many, or a class for an expanded clone.

NA | TRBJ2-7 | NA | TRBV5-1 | TGCGCCATCAGCTTACTATTCCGGGGCCCAAGGGACACCTACGAGCAGTACTTC | CAISLLFRGPRDTYEQYF
many | TRBJ2-1 | TRBD1 | TRBV24-1 | TGTGTCACCAGTGATTACAGGGGAATGGAGCAGTTCTTC | CVTSDYRGMEQFF
many | TRBJ2-1 | TRBD1 | TRBV20-1 | TGCAGTGCTATAACGGGACAGGGGGATAGAAATGAGCAGTTCTTC | CSAITGQGDRNEQFF
many | TRBJ2-1 | NA | TRBV20-1 | TGCAGTGCTAGCCCTCTGGAGGGGGGCGATGAGCAGTTCTTC | CSASPLEGGDEQFF
many | TRBJ1-2 | TRBD1 | TRBV5-1 | TGCGCCAGCAGCCGGTCGGGACAGGGCTCGAGTGATGGCTACACCTTC | CASSRSGQGSSDGYTF
medium-sized | TRBJ2-1 | TRBD1 | TRBV7-2 | TGTGCCAGCATCGGGTCGGGACAGGGGTTCAACAATGAGCAGTTCTTC | CASIGSGQGFNNEQFF
many | TRBJ1-1 | NA | TRBV20-1 | TGCAGTGCTGAACAGGGTGTTTCTGAAGCTTTCTTT | CSAEQGVSEAFF
many | TRBJ2-3 | TRBD1 | TRBV20-1 | TGCAGTGCTGGACAGGGGGCGCTTGGCACAGATACGCAGTATTTT | CSAGQGALGTDTQYF
many | TRBJ2-1 | TRBD1 | TRBV5-1 | TGCGCCAGCAGCTTGGCCGTAAACGAACAGGGGAGAGGTGAGCAGTTCTTC | CASSLAVNEQGRGEQFF
NA | TRBJ1-1 | TRBD1 | TRBV20-1 | TGCAGTGCTTCTACAGGGGGAATCACTGAAGCTTTCTTT | CSASTGGITEAFF
many | TRBJ2-2 | TRBD2 | TRBV6-1 | TGTGCCAGCGCACTAGCGGGGGATAACGGGGAGCTGTTTTTT | CASALAGDNGELFF
few | TRBJ1-2 | NA | TRBV30 | TGTGCCTGGAGTGTACGGCAGGCCTATGGCTACACCTTC | CAWSVRQAYGYTF
many | TRBJ1-6 | NA | TRBV20-1 | TGCAGTGCTAGACCCGGGACGAATCTTTATAATTCACCCCTCCACTTT | CSARPGTNLYNSPLHF
many | TRBJ1-5 | NA | TRBV10-3 | TGTGCCATCAGCGGACAGACAAATCAGCCCCAGCATTTT | CAISGQTNQPQHF
many | TRBJ2-3 | NA | TRBV27 | TGTGCCAGCAGTTTTAGCCGGCCCCCAGATACGCAGTATTTT | CASSFSRPPDTQYF
many | TRBJ2-1 | NA | TRBV20-1 | TGCAGTGCTCCCAAGTCGAGCTCCTACAATGAGCAGTTCTTC | CSAPKSSSYNEQFF
many | TRBJ1-1 | TRBD1 | TRBV4-2 | TGTGCCAGCAGCCAATCCGGGACAGCGGGGAACACTGAAGCTTTCTTT | CASSQSGTAGNTEAFF
many | TRBJ2-3 | NA | TRBV7-2 | TGTGCCAGCAGCTTAAACCCTACAGATACGCAGTATTTT | CASSLNPTDTQYF
many | TRBJ2-1 | TRBD2 | TRBV20-1 | TGCAGTGCCCCGGGACTAGCGGGGTCAAACTCCTACAATGAGCAGTTCTTC | CSAPGLAGSNSYNEQFF
many | TRBJ1-1 | NA | TRBV3-1 | TGTGCCAGCAGCCCCCGCGCCTCGGGGAACACTGAAGCTTTCTTT | CASSPRASGNTEAFF
many | TRBJ2-3 | NA | TRBV5-5 | TGTGCCAGCAGCCGACAGGACACAGATACGCAGTATTTT | CASSRQDTDTQYF
many | TRBJ1-6 | TRBD1 | TRBV20-1 | TGCAGTGCTAGAGATCCGAGCCAGGGGGAGAATTCACCCCTCCACTTT | CSARDPSQGENSPLHF
many | TRBJ2-5 | NA | TRBV5-1 | TGCGCCAGCAGCTTCAGACCATCCTCCGGAGAGACCCAGTACTTC | CASSFRPSSGETQYF
many | TRBJ2-1 | NA | TRBV10-3 | TGTGCCATCAGTGAGTCGACAGGGAGGGATGAGCAGTTCTTC | CAISESTGRDEQFF
many | TRBJ2-7 | TRBD2 | TRBV20-1 | TGCAGTGCTAGAGTCCGACTAGCGGGGGCTACCTACGAGCAGTACTTC | CSARVRLAGATYEQYF
many | TRBJ1-2 | NA | TRBV7-3 | TGTGCCAGCAGTGCCTCTCCGGGCCGCTATGGCTACACCTTC | CASSASPGRYGYTF
many | TRBJ2-3 | TRBD1 | TRBV5-1 | TGCGCCAGCAGCTTGCGGGACAGGGGTTCGGCAGATACGCAGTATTTT | CASSLRDRGSADTQYF
medium-sized | TRBJ2-3 | TRBD1 | TRBV14 | TGTGCCAGCAGCCAAGGGGACCGACAGGGGTTACAATATTTT | CASSQGDRQGLQYF
many | TRBJ2-1 | NA | TRBV14 | TGTGCCAGCAGCCAAGATTGGGCCTTTGAGCAGTTCTTC | CASSQDWAFEQFF
many | TRBJ2-7 | NA | TRBV20-1 | TGCAGTGTCAGCGCTGACGAGCAGTACTTC | CSVSADEQYF
many | TRBJ1-2 | NA | TRBV12-3/TRBV12-4 | TGTGCCAGCAGTTCTCCCACCTATAACTATGGCTACACCTTC | CASSSPTYNYGYTF
many | TRBJ2-7 | NA | TRBV20-1 | TGCAGTGCTAGCTTCTACGATGAGCAGTACTTC | CSASFYDEQYF
many | TRBJ2-7 | NA | TRBV10-2 | TGCGCCAGCACCGAGGATGGGGCTCCCGGCGAGCAGTACTTC | CASTEDGAPGEQYF
many | TRBJ2-1 | TRBD1 | TRBV2 | TGTGCCAGCAGCCAGGACAGGGGTGAGCAGTTCTTC | CASSQDRGEQFF
many | TRBJ2-1 | NA | TRBV10-3 | TGTGCCATCAGTGGGGCTGGCAGCTCCTACAATGAGCAGTTCTTC | CAISGAGSSYNEQFF
many | TRBJ2-3 | TRBD2 | TRBV12-3/TRBV12-4 | TGTGCCAGCAGTTGGGAGGGGTCAGATACGCAGTATTTT | CASSWEGSDTQYF
many | TRBJ2-1 | TRBD1 | TRBV20-1 | TGCAGTGCTAGGGCAGGGGGCTCCTACAATGAGCAGTTCTTC | CSARAGGSYNEQFF
many | TRBJ2-1 | TRBD1 | TRBV7-8 | TGTGCCAGCAGCTTAGCGTTCGGACAGGGGGCTCATGAGCAGTTCTTC | CASSLAFGQGAHEQFF
many | TRBJ2-7 | TRBD1 | TRBV5-1 | TGCGCCAGCAGCTCCGGGACAGGATCCTACGAGCAGTACTTC | CASSSGTGSYEQYF
NA | TRBJ1-1 | TRBD1 | TRBV10-2 | TGCGCCAGCAGCATTGGACAGGGGTACACTGAAGCTTTCTTT | CASSIGQGYTEAFF
medium-sized | TRBJ1-1 | NA | TRBV6-1 | TGTGCCAGCACCCTTTCCATGAACACTGAAGCTTTCTTT | CASTLSMNTEAFF
NA | TRBJ2-3 | TRBD1 | TRBV20-1 | TGCAGTGCCCCCGACAGGGGGCGTGGGGATACGCAGTATTTT | CSAPDRGRGDTQYF
many | TRBJ1-3 | NA | TRBV7-2 | TGTGCCAGCAGTCAGGACGGAAGAAACACCATATATTTT | CASSQDGRNTIYF
many | TRBJ1-1 | NA | TRBV5-1 | TGCGCCAGCAGCGCGGACAGGAACACTGAAGCTTTCTTT | CASSADRNTEAFF
NA | TRBJ2-3 | TRBD2 | TRBV20-1 | TGCAGTTCGAGAGAAAGGGATCGACTAGCCATCCCAGATACGCAGTATTTT | CSSRERDRLAIPDTQYF
many | TRBJ2-2 | NA | TRBV7-9 | TGTGCCAGCAGCTCCCAATACGTAACGACCACCGGGGAGCTGTTTTTT | CASSSQYVTTTGELFF
medium-sized | TRBJ2-3 | TRBD1 | TRBV27 | TGTGCCAGCAGTTCTCTTCCGGGACAGGGCACAGATACGCAGTATTTT | CASSSLPGQGTDTQYF
many | TRBJ2-1 | NA | TRBV3-1 | TGTGCCAGCAGCCGAACCAGACAAGGCGAGCAGTTCTTC | CASSRTRQGEQFF
many | TRBJ2-2 | NA | TRBV20-1 | TGCAGTGCTAGAGAGGGTGGGGTGGGCACCGGGGAGCTGTTTTTT | CSAREGGVGTGELFF
many | TRBJ2-1 | NA | TRBV5-6 | TGTGCCTGTGAGAAGGGTTACGGAAATGAGCAGTTCTTC | CACEKGYGNEQFF
many | TRBJ2-5 | NA | TRBV20-1 | TGCAGCCCCTCTATTATTGAAGAGACCCAGTACTTC | CSPSIIEETQYF
many | TRBJ2-3 | NA | TRBV4-2 | TGTGCCAGCAGCCTGACGGGGGCCCAATACACAGATACGCAGTATTTT | CASSLTGAQYTDTQYF
many | TRBJ2-3 | TRBD1 | TRBV12-3/TRBV12-4 | TGTGCCAGCAGTTTAGCTTGGGACAGGGAATCACCCACAGATACGCAGTATTTT | CASSLAWDRESPTDTQYF